The 24 T cell receptor beta chains given below trace back to one sample, sequenced in a study of blood T cell repertoires in COVID-19. Data came from immunoSEQ multiplex PCR; TCRdb stores just in-frame clones and leaves some out. The sample lists about 310,000 clones; roughly 90% were seen once. Specimen: PBMCs or T cells enriched from blood (not recorded which). These receptor sequences come from a woman between 18 and 29 years old who had recovered from COVID-19.

This sequence joins TRBV7-9 and TRBJ1-5; D may be TRBD1 (5 bases). The CDR3 loop spans 16 amino acids. Germline CDR1 and CDR2: SEHNR and FQNEAQ (reference sequence). Deletions cut 9 bases from V and 4 bases from J, with 22 bases between. The DNA for the CDR3 is TGTGCCAGTCCCGCGGGGGGAGAAGTGCCTAATCAGCCCCAGCATTTT. This gives the protein CASPAGGEVPNQPQHF.

This chain links TRBV7-9 with TRBJ1-5; D might be TRBD1 (5 bases). CDR3 length: 16 residues. Between the trimmed V and J ends, which lost 2 bases and 6 bases, there was a span of 17 bases. The germline gives CDR1 SEHNR, CDR2 FQNEAQ (reference sequence). CDR3 nucleotides: TGTGCCAGCAGCTTATTCAGGGAGGGGCGAACTCAGCCCCAGCATTTT. Protein sequence: CASSLFREGRTQPQHF.

In nucleotides, the CDR3 is TGTGCCAGCAGTGAACCGGGACAGGGGGCGCGGGATGGCTACACCTTC. It specifies CASSEPGQGARDGYTF. The chain employs TRBV28 and TRBJ1-2; TRBD1 matches at 12 bases. V lost 5 bases to trimming and J lost 6 bases; unmatched junction nucleotides: 10. CDR3 length: 16 amino acids. Germline values: CDR1 MDHEN, CDR2 SYDVKM.

This chain links TRBV6-2 or TRBV6-3 with TRBJ2-7; maybe TRBD2 (5 bases). V was cut by 5 bases and J by 9 bases, with 20 bases left in between. The length of the CDR3 is 14 residues. The germline V gene encodes CDR1 MNHEY and CDR2 SVGEGT. DNA for the CDR3: TGTGCCAGCAGTCCCACGGGATTTCCTACGAGGCAGTACTTC. Translating it yields CASSPTGFPTRQYF.

This clone came up once. The V and J genes are TRBV6-2 or TRBV6-3 and TRBJ2-7, with 13 bases that match TRBD2. Germline V gene data show CDR1 as MNHEY and CDR2 as SVGEGT. The CDR3 length is 15 residues. V lost 4 bases, J lost 3 bases, and 3 bases stayed unmatched. CDR3 amino acids: CASSWGLAGIYEQYF. The DNA of the CDR3 is TGTGCCAGCAGTTGGGGACTAGCGGGGATCTACGAGCAGTACTTC.

About this clone: An end of the junction differs from the germline gene, which may be a read error. This sequence joins TRBV27 and TRBJ2-2; D is perhaps TRBD1 (6 bases). The CDR3 length is 14 residues. Germline assignment: CDR1 MNHEY and CDR2 SMNVEV (reference sequence). The CDR3 region has the DNA TGTGCCAGCAGTCTTAGGGACAACAACGGGGAGCTGTTTTTT. It codes for CASSLRDNNGELFF.

V and J are TRBV7-9 and TRBJ2-2; 7 bases align to TRBD1. V lost 5 bases to trimming and J lost 0 bases; unmatched junction nucleotides: 6. The CDR3 runs 16 residues. CDR1 and CDR2 (germline): SEHNR, FQNEAQ (reference sequence). The CDR3 bases are TGTGCCAGCAGCCCCCCGGGACAGACGAACACCGGGGAGCTGTTTTTT. It specifies CASSPPGQTNTGELFF.

The chain joins TRBV3-1 (or the pseudogene TRBV3-2) to TRBJ1-1; TRBD1 matches 7 bases. J was trimmed by 3 bases and V by 2 bases; bases with no gene match: 9. The CDR3 is 16 amino acids. The V gene's germline CDR1 is LGHDT and CDR2 YNNKEL (reference sequence). The CDR3 protein is CASSQLGAGGDTEAFF. CDR3 DNA: TGTGCCAGCAGCCAATTAGGTGCAGGGGGAGACACTGAAGCTTTCTTT.

This chain connects TRBV7-9 to TRBJ1-2, with TRBD1 as a possible D gene (5 bases). The CDR3 has 15 residues. Per germline, CDR1 SEHNR and CDR2 FQNEAQ (reference sequence). V lost 1 base and J lost 8, with 17 bases in between. The CDR3 bases are TGTGCCAGCAGCTTAGGGAAGACAGAACTATACGGCTACACCTTC. Translating it yields CASSLGKTELYGYTF.

The J gene is TRBJ1-2, the V gene TRBV5-1; the D is unclear. Between the trimmed V and J ends, which lost 3 bases and 7 bases, there was a span of 13 bases. The germline gives CDR1 SGHRS, CDR2 YFSETQ. The CDR3 is made up of 13 amino acids. The CDR3 here is CASSSPPAGGYTF. CDR3 nucleotide sequence: TGCGCCAGCAGCTCCCCCCCGGCGGGTGGCTACACCTTC.

The chain employs TRBV3-1 (or the pseudogene TRBV3-2) and TRBJ2-3; D is unresolved. Germline V gene data show CDR1 as LGHDT and CDR2 as YNNKEL (reference sequence). The CDR3 contains 14 residues. V lost 0 bases to trimming and J lost 7 bases, with 11 bases between them. The CDR3 DNA reads TGTGCCAGCAGCCAAGATATGGCTTATAATACGCAGTATTTT. This gives the protein CASSQDMAYNTQYF.

The chain joins TRBV6-5 to TRBJ2-7; D unclear. V lost 2 bases and J lost 4, with 12 bases in between. The CDR3 has 14 residues. The germline gives CDR1 MNHEY, CDR2 SVGAGI. CDR3 region: CASSYGQSDYEQYF. CDR3 in DNA: TGTGCCAGCAGTTACGGCCAGTCAGATTACGAGCAGTACTTC.

The CDR3 nucleotides read TGTGCCACCAGTGATAGACAGGGGAGCCAGCCCCAGCATTTT. This gives the protein CATSDRQGSQPQHF. This chain joins TRBV24-1 and TRBJ1-5; 8 nucleotides line up with TRBD1. V shed 3 bases, J shed 7 bases, and the junction held 4 bases outside the gene matches. Germline values: CDR1 KGHDR, CDR2 SFDVKD. The CDR3 length is 14 residues.

The chain employs TRBV5-1 and TRBJ2-3; 12 nucleotides match TRBD2. Trimming took 4 bases from V and 1 from J; bases not matched to a gene: 4. Germline V gene lookup returns CDR1 SGHRS and CDR2 YFSETQ. The length of the CDR3 is 16 residues. The CDR3 DNA is TGCGCCAGCAGCACCCGGACTAGCGGGGGCACAGATACGCAGTATTTT. It translates to CASSTRTSGGTDTQYF. Together with reference TRBV5-1 and TRBJ2-3, the CDR3 gives the full variable domain: KAGVTQTPRYLIKTRGQQVTLSCSPISGHRSVSWYQQTPGQGLQFLFEYFSETQRNKGNFPGRFSGRQFSNSRSEMNVSTLELGDSALYLCASSTRTSGGTDTQYFGPGTRLTVL.

This clone was picked up one time. V and J are TRBV7-9 and TRBJ2-1; a weak D match, TRBD2 (6 bases). Germline V gene data show CDR1 as SEHNR and CDR2 as FQNEAQ (reference sequence). V was cut by 7 bases and J by 3 bases, with 13 bases left in between. There are 14 residues in the CDR3. CDR3 sequence reads: CASTLSGGYNEQFF. The CDR3 coding sequence is TGTGCCAGCACCCTTTCCGGGGGCTACAATGAGCAGTTCTTC.

This chain uses TRBV27 with TRBJ2-7; TRBD2 matches at 9 bases. Germline V gives CDR1 MNHEY, CDR2 SMNVEV (reference sequence). V shed 6 bases and J 0 bases; nucleotides not matched to a gene: 6. There are 15 residues in the CDR3. The CDR3 protein is CASRKAGGSSYEQYF. In DNA form, the CDR3 reads TGTGCCAGCAGAAAAGCGGGAGGCAGCTCCTACGAGCAGTACTTC.

The V gene is TRBV6-2 or TRBV6-3, the J gene TRBJ2-7; maybe TRBD2 (6 bases). Trimming removed 5 bases at V and 5 bases at J, with 16 bases between. This CDR3 contains 14 residues. Germline-derived CDR1 and CDR2 are MNHEY and SVGEGT. DNA for the CDR3: TGTGCCAGCAGTCAACATCGGGGGTCCCACGAGCAGTACTTC. Its translation: CASSQHRGSHEQYF.

This sequence joins TRBV3-1 (or the pseudogene TRBV3-2) and TRBJ1-6; 9 nucleotides match TRBD1. The CDR3 covers 16 residues. J gave up 10 bases and V 3 bases, and 10 bases lay outside the gene matches. CDR1 is LGHDT, CDR2 YNNKEL, per germline (reference sequence). The CDR3 sequence: CASSQGTGGGWSPLHF. The CDR3 coding sequence is TGTGCCAGCAGCCAGGGAACAGGGGGCGGTTGGTCACCCCTCCACTTT.

This clone was detected a few times. The rearrangement links TRBV5-6 to TRBJ1-2; D is uncertain. Germline assignment: CDR1 SGHDT and CDR2 YYEEEE. V gave up 0 bases and J gave up 2 bases, with 5 bases separating them. The CDR3 has 13 residues. The CDR3 nucleotides read TGTGCCAGCAGCTTGGATCAGAACTATGGCTACACCTTC. This gives the protein CASSLDQNYGYTF.

The V gene is TRBV10-3, the J gene TRBJ2-2, with D maybe TRBD2 (6 bases). Germline V gives CDR1 ENHRY, CDR2 SYGVKD. The V end was cut by 3 bases, the J end by 4 bases, with 12 bases between. This CDR3 has 15 residues. In DNA, the CDR3 is TGTGCCATCAGTGACCGGGCGGGGAGCACCGGGGAGCTGTTTTTT. Translation gives CAISDRAGSTGELFF.

The chain links TRBV28 to TRBJ1-2; TRBD1 agrees at 7 bases. Germline V lookup: CDR1 MDHEN, CDR2 SYDVKM. The CDR3 loop spans 15 amino acids. V was pared by 7 bases and J by 4 bases, with 12 bases of the junction left unmatched. CDR3 nucleotides: TGTGCCAGCATTACAGGACAGGCCCTCGGCTATGGCTACACCTTC. This sequence encodes CASITGQALGYGYTF.

This clone showed up just a few times. The CDR3 sequence is CAWISTPYGYTF. The CDR3 nucleotides are TGTGCCTGGATATCCACTCCCTATGGCTACACCTTC. The V and J genes are TRBV30 and TRBJ1-2; D is ambiguous. Germline CDR1 and CDR2: GTSNPN and SVGIG (reference sequence). This CDR3 is built from 12 residues. Deletions cut 4 bases from V and 4 bases from J, with 10 bases between.

The genes are TRBV4-3 and TRBJ1-2; D is unresolved. This CDR3 contains 15 residues. Per germline, CDR1 LGHNA and CDR2 YSLEER. V was shortened by 4 bases and J by 0 bases, with 12 bases between the two germline ends. CDR3 coding DNA: TGCGCCAGCAGCCCAGGTATAGCGTCTAACTATGGCTACACCTTC. It is translated as CASSPGIASNYGYTF.

This clone is a singleton in its sample. This chain links TRBV3-1 (or the pseudogene TRBV3-2) with TRBJ2-3; D is possibly TRBD2 (6 bases). The V end lost 4 bases, the J end lost 4 bases, and 9 bases lay between the germline ends. The CDR3 length is 13 residues. Germline V gene data show CDR1 as LGHDT and CDR2 as YNNKEL (reference sequence). In DNA form, the CDR3 reads TGTGCCAGCAGCCCGCCGGGGGCAGATACGCAGTATTTT. Protein product: CASSPPGADTQYF.